These 22 T cell receptor beta chains originate from one sample sequenced in a study of shared clonotypes between healthy human individuals. Terminally differentiated effector memory CD45RA+ cells were left out of the naive CD8 fraction, which was CD45RO-negative and positively selected for CCR7. Data came from immunoSEQ multiplex PCR; TCRdb stores just in-frame clones and leaves some out. Found here are millions of clones, just over 90% of them singletons; the top ten hold more than 1.5%. Specimen: naive CD8+ T cells from PBMCs. The receptor set was obtained from a man between 18 and 35 years old in good health. Some clones in this sample may be carry-over from other donors' samples.

This chain connects TRBV9 to TRBJ2-1; TRBD2 matches 7 bases. Germline assignment: CDR1 SGDLS and CDR2 YYNGEE. Trimming took 0 bases from V and 16 from J; bases not matched to a gene: 13. This CDR3 has 14 residues. This CDR3 is CASSVGSGVGTTFF. CDR3 DNA sequence: TGTGCCAGCAGCGTAGGTTCTGGAGTGGGGACTACCTTCTTC. The variable domain in full, with the rest retrieved from reference TRBV9 and TRBJ2-1, is DSGVTQTPKHLITATGQRVTLRCSPRSGDLSVYWYQQSLDQGLQFLIQYYNGEERAKGNILERFSAQQFPDLHSELNLSSLELGDSALYFCASSVGSGVGTTFFGPGTRLTVL.

The V call is TRBV19, the J call TRBJ2-7, with 8 bases aligning to TRBD1. The CDR3 is 16 amino acids. V shed 1 base and J 2 bases; nucleotides not matched to a gene: 7. Germline V CDR1 and CDR2: LNHDA, SQIVND (reference sequence). The CDR3 sequence is CASSIVAGGGTYEQYF. In nucleotides, the CDR3 is TGTGCCAGTAGTATAGTTGCAGGGGGCGGCACCTACGAGCAGTACTTC.

The rearrangement links TRBV7-9 to TRBJ2-2; no reliable D call. CDR1 SEHNR and CDR2 FQNEAQ come from the germline V gene (reference sequence). This CDR3 is 14 amino acids long. Between the trimmed V and J ends, which lost 2 bases and 6 bases, there was a span of 10 bases. CDR3 residues: CASSLPPAAGELFF. In DNA form, the CDR3 reads TGTGCCAGCAGCTTACCTCCTGCGGCCGGGGAGCTGTTTTTT.

This clone was detected only once. This chain uses TRBV11-3 with TRBJ1-1, with D maybe TRBD1 (5 bases). Trimming took off 6 bases at V and 4 bases at J, with 12 bases between the two ends. Germline V gene data show CDR1 as SGHNT and CDR2 as YENEEA. CDR3 size: 13 residues. The CDR3 DNA is TGTGCCAGCAGGCTCCCGGGGGGCACTGAAGCTTTCTTT. Translated, it gives CASRLPGGTEAFF. Looking up the rest from reference TRBV11-3 and TRBJ1-1 gives the full variable domain: EAGVVQSPRYKIIEKKQPVAFWCNPISGHNTLYWYLQNLGQGPELLIRYENEEAVDDSQLPKDRFSAERLKGVDSTLKIQPAELGDSAVYLCASRLPGGTEAFFGQGTRLTVV.

The chain employs TRBV27 and TRBJ2-3; 8 bases fit TRBD2. This CDR3 comprises 14 residues. The V segment lost 1 base and the J segment 5 bases; nucleotides outside the gene matches: 2. In germline, CDR1 is MNHEY, CDR2 SMNVEV (reference sequence). Here the CDR3 reads CASSLWAGGDTQYF. The CDR3 DNA follows: TGTGCCAGCAGTTTATGGGCGGGGGGAGATACGCAGTATTTT.

The chain is built from TRBV6-1 and TRBJ2-7; TRBD2 aligns across 11 bases. Germline V gene lookup returns CDR1 MNHNS and CDR2 SASEGT. The J segment lost 7 bases and the V segment lost 4 bases, leaving 6 bases of the junction unmatched. The CDR3 contains 14 residues. For the CDR3, the DNA is TGTGCCAGCAGTGTGGGGCCTAGCGGGAGGGAGCAGTACTTC. It translates to CASSVGPSGREQYF.

The V call is TRBV30, the J call TRBJ1-2, with 11 positions matching TRBD1. The CDR3 covers 15 residues. Germline V gene sequence: CDR1 GTSNPN, CDR2 SVGIG (reference sequence). J gave up 1 base and V 1 base, and 2 bases lay outside the gene matches. As DNA, the CDR3 is TGTGCCTGGAGTGAGGGACAGGGGGTTAACTATGGCTACACCTTC. Its translation is CAWSEGQGVNYGYTF.

The CDR3 DNA is TGTGCCAGCAGCGGCTACAGCGGGAGGGCCACAGATACGCAGTATTTT. This translates into CASSGYSGRATDTQYF. V is TRBV9 and J is TRBJ2-3, with 10 bases aligning to TRBD2. This CDR3 contains 16 residues. The germline CDR1 and CDR2 sequences are SGDLS and YYNGEE. The V segment lost 3 bases and the J segment 2 bases; nucleotides outside the gene matches: 6.

Note on this clone: Additional DNA sequences in this sample encode the identical CDR3. V and J are TRBV28 and TRBJ2-7; D remains ambiguous. V lost 5 bases and J lost 4, with 6 bases in between. The CDR3 consists of 11 residues. Germline V CDR1 and CDR2: MDHEN, SYDVKM. CDR3 loop: CASSPDYEQYF. The DNA of the CDR3 is TGTGCCAGCAGTCCAGATTACGAGCAGTACTTC.

About this clone: Other DNA sequences of this sample code for an identical CDR3. V gene TRBV19 combines with J gene TRBJ2-7; D not resolved. The CDR3 contains 14 residues. Germline loops: CDR1 LNHDA, CDR2 SQIVND (reference sequence). V dropped 3 bases and J dropped 0 bases, with 9 bases sitting between them. The DNA of the CDR3 is TGTGCCAGTAGTATTGGTGGCAGCTCCTACGAGCAGTACTTC. Amino acids: CASSIGGSSYEQYF.

V is TRBV29-1 and J is TRBJ1-1, with D maybe TRBD1 (5 bases). The V gene's germline CDR1 is SQVTM and CDR2 ANQGSEA. The CDR3 has 12 amino acids. Trimming removed 7 bases from V and 6 bases from J, with 15 bases in between. As DNA, the CDR3 is TGCAGCGCTAGAACAGGTTTGGCTGAAGCTTTCTTT. Translated, it gives CSARTGLAEAFF.

To note about this clone: This specimen includes other DNA sequences encoding the same CDR3. V and J are TRBV7-9 and TRBJ2-7, with TRBD1 as a possible D gene (6 bases). V dropped 1 base and J dropped 3 bases, with 10 bases sitting between them. This CDR3 is 14 amino acids long. CDR1 and CDR2 (germline): SEHNR, FQNEAQ (reference sequence). The DNA for the CDR3 is TGTGCCAGCAGCTTAGTAGGCAGGGGCTACGAGCAGTACTTC. Protein: CASSLVGRGYEQYF.

This chain uses TRBV5-1 with TRBJ2-5, with D possibly being TRBD2 (5 bases). The V gene's germline CDR1 is SGHRS and CDR2 YFSETQ. The CDR3 spans 11 residues. Trimming stripped 5 bases from V and 5 bases from J, with 7 bases between. CDR3 in DNA: TGCGCCAGCAGACGAGGGGAGACCCAGTACTTC. Its translation is CASRRGETQYF. Full variable domain (rest looked up from reference TRBV5-1 and TRBJ2-5): KAGVTQTPRYLIKTRGQQVTLSCSPISGHRSVSWYQQTPGQGLQFLFEYFSETQRNKGNFPGRFSGRQFSNSRSEMNVSTLELGDSALYLCASRRGETQYFGPGTRLLVL.

The rearrangement uses TRBV27 and TRBJ2-7; D uncertain. V dropped 3 bases and J dropped 4 bases, with 10 bases sitting between them. The CDR3 runs to 13 residues. Germline assignment: CDR1 MNHEY and CDR2 SMNVEV (reference sequence). The DNA for the CDR3 is TGTGCCAGCAGTTTCTTTGGACGGTACGAGCAGTACTTC. Its protein is CASSFFGRYEQYF.

The chain employs TRBV6-1 and TRBJ2-1; no reliable D call. Per germline, CDR1 MNHNS and CDR2 SASEGT. Trimming cost V 5 bases and J 0 bases, with 11 bases left between them. The CDR3 length is 15 residues. The CDR3 spells CASSPGPSSYNEQFF. The CDR3 nucleotides read TGTGCCAGCAGTCCCGGACCCAGCTCCTACAATGAGCAGTTCTTC.

The chain carries TRBV9 and TRBJ2-6; TRBD1 or TRBD2 may be the D gene (5 bases each). V lost 5 bases, J lost 0 bases, and 18 bases lay in between. The germline V gene has CDR1 SGDLS and CDR2 YYNGEE. The CDR3 contains 18 residues. This CDR3 reads CASRDPGPMHSGANVLTF. The CDR3 bases are TGTGCCAGCAGGGATCCGGGACCGATGCACTCTGGGGCCAACGTCCTGACTTTC.

This rearrangement joins TRBV27 to TRBJ2-7; 10 bases fit TRBD2. Trimming removed 6 bases from V and 2 bases from J; junction bases left unmatched: 10. Germline CDR1 reads MNHEY; CDR2 reads SMNVEV (reference sequence). This CDR3 has 16 amino acids. The CDR3 spells CASSQSSGSYTYEQYF. The CDR3 region has the DNA TGTGCCAGCAGCCAATCTAGCGGGAGCTATACCTACGAGCAGTACTTC.

The CDR3, as DNA: TGCAGCGTTTTAGCGGGAGACGGCGAGCAGTACTTC. Encoded protein: CSVLAGDGEQYF. The rearrangement uses TRBV29-1 and TRBJ2-7; 9 bases align to TRBD2. In germline, CDR1 is SQVTM, CDR2 ANQGSEA. The CDR3 runs 12 residues. Trimming at V came to 5 bases and at J to 6 bases, leaving 5 bases not matched to a gene.

The chain uses TRBV29-1 and TRBJ2-5; 9 bases are a match to TRBD2. J was trimmed by 1 base and V by 4 bases; bases with no gene match: 10. The CDR3 is made up of 16 amino acids. Germline CDR1 is SQVTM and CDR2 is ANQGSEA. The CDR3 DNA follows: TGCAGCGTTGGTGTGGCTAGCGGGATATCCCAAGAGACCCAGTACTTC. As protein: CSVGVASGISQETQYF.

The V and J genes are TRBV4-1 and TRBJ2-7; TRBD2 agrees at 10 bases. The CDR3 is 16 residues long. Germline V CDR1 and CDR2: MGHRA, YSYEKL. Trimming took 2 bases from V and 0 from J; bases not matched to a gene: 4. In DNA form, the CDR3 reads TGCGCCAGCAGCCAACCAGCGGGAGGGCCCTCCTACGAGCAGTACTTC. This encodes CASSQPAGGPSYEQYF.

The chain employs TRBV28 and TRBJ2-5; D call uncertain. The germline CDR1 and CDR2 sequences are MDHEN and SYDVKM. The CDR3 is made up of 14 amino acids. The germline V and J ends were trimmed by 4 bases and 5 bases, with 14 bases remaining between them. This CDR3 is CASSSPGHRETQYF. The DNA for the CDR3 is TGTGCCAGCAGTTCGCCGGGCCATCGGGAGACCCAGTACTTC.

The V gene is TRBV4-3, the J gene TRBJ1-5; the D is unclear. V was pared by 0 bases and J by 3 bases, with 12 bases between. The V gene's germline CDR1 is LGHNA and CDR2 YSLEER. CDR3 length: 16 residues. CDR3 loop: CASSQDIGWANQPQHF. The CDR3 DNA follows: TGCGCCAGCAGCCAAGATATTGGGTGGGCCAATCAGCCCCAGCATTTT.